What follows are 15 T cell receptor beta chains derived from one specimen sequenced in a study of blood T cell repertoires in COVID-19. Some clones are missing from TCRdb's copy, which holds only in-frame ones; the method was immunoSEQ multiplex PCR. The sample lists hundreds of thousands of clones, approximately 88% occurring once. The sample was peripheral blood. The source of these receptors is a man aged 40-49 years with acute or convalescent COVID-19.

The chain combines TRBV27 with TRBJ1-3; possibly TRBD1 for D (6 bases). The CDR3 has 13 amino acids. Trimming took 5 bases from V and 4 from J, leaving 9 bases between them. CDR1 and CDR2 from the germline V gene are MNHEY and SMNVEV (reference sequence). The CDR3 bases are TGTGCCAGCAGTCTCGACAGGGGAAACACCATATATTTT. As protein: CASSLDRGNTIYF.

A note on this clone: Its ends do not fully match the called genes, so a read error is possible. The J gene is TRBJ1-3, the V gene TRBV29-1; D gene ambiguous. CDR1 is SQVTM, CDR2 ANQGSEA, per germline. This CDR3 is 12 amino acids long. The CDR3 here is CSVGGSENTIYF. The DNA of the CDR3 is TGCAGCGTTGGAGGGTCTGAAAACACCATATATTTT.

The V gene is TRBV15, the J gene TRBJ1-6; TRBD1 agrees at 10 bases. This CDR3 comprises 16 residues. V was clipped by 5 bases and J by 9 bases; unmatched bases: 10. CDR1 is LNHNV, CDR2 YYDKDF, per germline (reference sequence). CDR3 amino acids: CATSRGDRGGSSPLHF. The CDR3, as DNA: TGTGCCACCAGCCGAGGGGACAGGGGTGGGAGTTCACCCCTCCACTTT.

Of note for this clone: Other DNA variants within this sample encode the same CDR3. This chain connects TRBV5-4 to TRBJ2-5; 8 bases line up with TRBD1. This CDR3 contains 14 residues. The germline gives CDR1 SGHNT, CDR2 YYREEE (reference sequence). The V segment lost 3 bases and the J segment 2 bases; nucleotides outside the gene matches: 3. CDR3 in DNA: TGTGCCAGCAGCTGGACAGGGCGTCAAGAGACCCAGTACTTC. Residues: CASSWTGRQETQYF.

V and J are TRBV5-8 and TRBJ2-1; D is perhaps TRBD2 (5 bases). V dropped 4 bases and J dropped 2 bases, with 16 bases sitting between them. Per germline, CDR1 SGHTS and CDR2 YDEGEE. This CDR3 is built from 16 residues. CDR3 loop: CASSGLGVRPYNEQFF. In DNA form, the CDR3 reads TGTGCCAGCAGCGGCCTCGGGGTCCGGCCCTACAATGAGCAGTTCTTC.

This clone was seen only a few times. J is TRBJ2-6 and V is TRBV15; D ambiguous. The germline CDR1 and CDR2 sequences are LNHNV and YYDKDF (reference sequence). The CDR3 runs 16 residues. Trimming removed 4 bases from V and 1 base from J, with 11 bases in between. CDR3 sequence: CATSKKPLSGANVLTF. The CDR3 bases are TGTGCCACCAGCAAAAAGCCCCTATCTGGGGCCAACGTCCTGACTTTC.

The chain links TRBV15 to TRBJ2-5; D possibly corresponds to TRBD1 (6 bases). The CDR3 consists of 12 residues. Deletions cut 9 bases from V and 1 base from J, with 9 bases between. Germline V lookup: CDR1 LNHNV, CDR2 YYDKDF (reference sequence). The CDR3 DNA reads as TGTGCCACGGGACACTTCCAAGAGACCCAGTACTTC. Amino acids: CATGHFQETQYF.

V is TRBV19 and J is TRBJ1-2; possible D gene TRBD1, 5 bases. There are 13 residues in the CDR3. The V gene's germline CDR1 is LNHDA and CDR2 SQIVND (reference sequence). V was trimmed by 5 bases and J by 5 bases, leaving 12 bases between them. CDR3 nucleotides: TGTGCCAGTAGTCTCGGACAACGATATGGCTACACCTTC. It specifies CASSLGQRYGYTF.

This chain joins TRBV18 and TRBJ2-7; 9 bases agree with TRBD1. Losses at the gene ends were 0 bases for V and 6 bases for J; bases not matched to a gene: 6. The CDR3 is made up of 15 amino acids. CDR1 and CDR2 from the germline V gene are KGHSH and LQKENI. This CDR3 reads CASSPPGTGRVEQYF. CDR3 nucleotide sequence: TGTGCCAGCTCACCACCTGGGACAGGGAGGGTCGAGCAGTACTTC.

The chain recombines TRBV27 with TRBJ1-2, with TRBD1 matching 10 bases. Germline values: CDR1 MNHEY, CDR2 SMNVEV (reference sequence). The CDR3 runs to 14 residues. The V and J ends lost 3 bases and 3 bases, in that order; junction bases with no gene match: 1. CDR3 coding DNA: TGTGCCAGCAGTTTCGGACAGGGGGACTATGGCTACACCTTC. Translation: CASSFGQGDYGYTF.

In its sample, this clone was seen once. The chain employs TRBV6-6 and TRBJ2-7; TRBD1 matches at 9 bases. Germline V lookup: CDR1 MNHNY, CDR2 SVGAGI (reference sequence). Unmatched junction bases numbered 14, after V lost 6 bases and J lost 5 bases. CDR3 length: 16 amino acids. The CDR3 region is CASSQDPGQGRDEQYF. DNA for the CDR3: TGTGCCAGCAGCCAGGATCCGGGACAGGGACGGGACGAGCAGTACTTC.

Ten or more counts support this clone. The DNA for the CDR3 is TGTGCCATCAGTCGGGGTCGGTTCTACGAGCAGTACTTC. It codes for CAISRGRFYEQYF. J is TRBJ2-7 and V is TRBV10-3, with D perhaps TRBD2 (5 bases). Germline V gene lookup returns CDR1 ENHRY and CDR2 SYGVKD. Trimming stripped 5 bases from V and 3 bases from J, with 11 bases between. The CDR3 length is 13 residues.

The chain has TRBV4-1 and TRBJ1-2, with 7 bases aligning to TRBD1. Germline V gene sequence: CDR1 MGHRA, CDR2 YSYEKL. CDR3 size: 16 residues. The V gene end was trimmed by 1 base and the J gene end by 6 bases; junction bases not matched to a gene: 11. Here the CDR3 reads CASSQGPGQTNNGYTF. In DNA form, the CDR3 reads TGCGCCAGCAGCCAAGGCCCGGGACAGACGAACAATGGCTACACCTTC.

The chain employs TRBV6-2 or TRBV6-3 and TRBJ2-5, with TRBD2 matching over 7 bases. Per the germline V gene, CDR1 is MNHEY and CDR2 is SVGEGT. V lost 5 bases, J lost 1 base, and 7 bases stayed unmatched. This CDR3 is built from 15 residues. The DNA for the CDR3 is TGTGCCAGCAGTCCAATCGGGGGGAGCCAAGAGACCCAGTACTTC. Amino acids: CASSPIGGSQETQYF.

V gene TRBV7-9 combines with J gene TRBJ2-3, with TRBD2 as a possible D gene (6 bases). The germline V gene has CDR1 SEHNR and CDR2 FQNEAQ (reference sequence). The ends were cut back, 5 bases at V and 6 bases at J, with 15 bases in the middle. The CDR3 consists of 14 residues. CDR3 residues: CASSPVAGRDTQYF. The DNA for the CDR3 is TGTGCCAGCAGCCCGGTGGCGGGGCGCGATACGCAGTATTTT.